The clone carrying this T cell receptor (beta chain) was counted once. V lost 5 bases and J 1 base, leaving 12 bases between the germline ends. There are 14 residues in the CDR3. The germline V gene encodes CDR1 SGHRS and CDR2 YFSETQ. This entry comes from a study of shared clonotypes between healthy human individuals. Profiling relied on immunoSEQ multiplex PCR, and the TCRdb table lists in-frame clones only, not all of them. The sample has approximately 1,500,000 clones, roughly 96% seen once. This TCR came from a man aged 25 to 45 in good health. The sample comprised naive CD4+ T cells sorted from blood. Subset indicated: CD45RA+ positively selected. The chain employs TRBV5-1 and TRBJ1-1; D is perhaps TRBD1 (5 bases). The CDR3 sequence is CASSWDLGNTEAFF. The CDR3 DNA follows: TGCGCCAGCAGTTGGGACTTGGGGAACACTGAAGCTTTCTTT.